This T cell receptor (beta chain) appears in the sequencing data of a study of blood T cell repertoires in COVID-19. Study details: Acute-phase and convalescent COVID-19 samples originated in the United States, Italy and Spain.

Data came from immunoSEQ multiplex PCR; TCRdb stores just in-frame clones and leaves some out. The sample carries roughly 80,000 clones, roughly nine tenths recorded once. Sequencing was performed on peripheral blood. The TCR sequence derives from a human donor in a cohort sampled during active COVID-19.

CDR3 nucleotide sequence: TGTGCCAGCAGCTTAGGTGTTAGCGACGCGGCGTACAATGAGCAGTTCTTC. It codes for CASSLGVSDAAYNEQFF. The rearrangement links TRBV13 to TRBJ2-1; the D gene is possibly TRBD2 (5 bases). The CDR3 is 17 residues long. CDR1 is PRHDT and CDR2 is FYEKMQ in the germline V gene (reference sequence). Trimming stripped 0 bases from V and 4 bases from J, with 16 bases between.